A selection of T cell receptor beta chains follows, all from one sample in a study of T cell responses to AZD1222 COVID-19 vaccine. Some clones are missing from TCRdb's copy, which holds only in-frame ones; the method was immunoSEQ multiplex PCR. In the table there are about 170,000 clones, 92% of which are singletons. Source: peripheral blood, taken on day 0 of AZD1222 vaccination. The receptors were gathered from an adult in good health. The CDR3 runs from the conserved cysteine through the conserved F or W. Fields, in order: CDR3 DNA, CDR3 protein, J gene, D gene, V gene, clone size. A D gene is named only where the DNA matches it firmly. Clone sizes are given selectively: once, few, many, or a class where the clone is expanded.

TGTGCCAGCTCACCCCAGGGGGTTGGTCCCAACGAGCAGTACTTC CASSPQGVGPNEQYF TRBJ2-7 TRBD1 TRBV18 -
TGTGCCAGCAGTTACGAGTTGTCAGGGAACTACGAGCAGTACTTC CASSYELSGNYEQYF TRBJ2-7 - TRBV6-5 -
TGTGCCACCAGTGATATAGCTTTGACAGGCCCAAATGAAAAACTGTTTTTT CATSDIALTGPNEKLFF TRBJ1-4 - TRBV24-1 -
TGTGCCAGCAGCTTAGGTACCGGGGCTCGGGAGACCCAGTACTTC CASSLGTGARETQYF TRBJ2-5 - TRBV11-1 -
TGTGCCAGCTCACCAATCGGGGGGCTGGAAACAGATACGCAGTATTTT CASSPIGGLETDTQYF TRBJ2-3 - TRBV18 -
TGCGCCAGCAGTGAGAAGATTAAGAACACTGAAGCTTTCTTT CASSEKIKNTEAFF TRBJ1-1 - TRBV10-2 -
TGTGCCAGCAGTTTAGGGACCGGGGAGCTGTTTTTT CASSLGTGELFF TRBJ2-2 - TRBV27 few
TGTGCCAGCAGCCAAGCGGGTCTGGACTACGAGACCCAGTACTTC CASSQAGLDYETQYF TRBJ2-5 - TRBV4-2 -
TGTGCCAGCAGCTTGCTGGGGACGTTATCCAACGAGCAGTACTTC CASSLLGTLSNEQYF TRBJ2-7 - TRBV5-5 -
TGTGCCAGCAGCGAGACGAGGGGTAGCGCTGAAGCTTTCTTT CASSETRGSAEAFF TRBJ1-1 - TRBV11-2 -
TGCGCCAGCAGGCCCCGCCGGGACACTGAGACCCAGTACTTC CASRPRRDTETQYF TRBJ2-5 - TRBV5-1 -
TGCGCCAGCAGCTCCGGCCACAGGGACGCGAACACCGGGGAGCTGTTTTTT CASSSGHRDANTGELFF TRBJ2-2 - TRBV5-1 few
TGTGCCAGCAGCACCGGGACACACGGTTCACCCCTCCACTTT CASSTGTHGSPLHF TRBJ1-6 - TRBV9 -
TGTGCCAGCTCACCACCGGAGGGTTTAGGACCCCTCCACTTT CASSPPEGLGPLHF TRBJ1-6 - TRBV18 -
TGTGCCAGCAGCTTCAGCAGGGCCCACCACGAGCAGTACTTC CASSFSRAHHEQYF TRBJ2-7 - TRBV6-5 -
TGTGCCAGCAGCCCGACAGGAGGGGAGCAGTTCTTC CASSPTGGEQFF TRBJ2-1 - TRBV7-3 few
TGTGCCAGCTCACCAGTCGGTTCCGGGGAGCTGTTTTTT CASSPVGSGELFF TRBJ2-2 - TRBV18 -
TGTGCCAGCAGCTCGGCCTACGAGCAGTACTTC CASSSAYEQYF TRBJ2-7 - TRBV5-6 -
TGTGCCAGCAGCTTAGGGCTCGGGCGTCTAGCGGGGATCACAGATACGCAGTATTTT CASSLGLGRLAGITDTQYF TRBJ2-3 TRBD2 TRBV11-2 -
TGTGCCAGCAGTCGTACCGGGGCCAACTATGGCTACACCTTC CASSRTGANYGYTF TRBJ1-2 - TRBV6-5 -